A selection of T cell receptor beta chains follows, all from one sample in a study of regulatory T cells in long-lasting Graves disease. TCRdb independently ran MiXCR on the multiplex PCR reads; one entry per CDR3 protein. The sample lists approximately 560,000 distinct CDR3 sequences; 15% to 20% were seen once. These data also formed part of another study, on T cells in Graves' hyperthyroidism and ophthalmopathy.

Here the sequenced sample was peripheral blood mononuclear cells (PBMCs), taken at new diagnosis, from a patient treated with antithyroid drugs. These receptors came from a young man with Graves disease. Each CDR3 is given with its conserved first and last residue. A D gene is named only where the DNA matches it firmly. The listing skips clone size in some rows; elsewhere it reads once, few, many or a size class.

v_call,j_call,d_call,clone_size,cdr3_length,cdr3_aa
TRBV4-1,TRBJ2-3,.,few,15,CASSLERKPTDTQYF
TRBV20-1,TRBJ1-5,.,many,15,CSARAGAGVYQPQHF
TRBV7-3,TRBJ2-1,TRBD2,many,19,CASSLGSPGLAGGDNEQFF
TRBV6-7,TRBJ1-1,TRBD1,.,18,CASTLRDRGHLMNTEAFF
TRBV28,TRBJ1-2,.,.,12,CASQGTSYGYTF
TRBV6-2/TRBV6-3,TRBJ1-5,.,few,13,CASSTEGFQPQHF
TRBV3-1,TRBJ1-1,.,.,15,CASSQRPQGNTEAFF
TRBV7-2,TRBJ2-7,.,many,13,CASSARPSYEQYF
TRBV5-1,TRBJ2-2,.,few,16,CASSLGGGARTGELFF
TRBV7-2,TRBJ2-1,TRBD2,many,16,CASSLDGGSSYNEQFF
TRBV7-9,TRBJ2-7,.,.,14,CASSLVTHSYEQYF
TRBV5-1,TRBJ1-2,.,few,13,CASSSTGMEGYTF
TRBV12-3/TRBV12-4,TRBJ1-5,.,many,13,CASCPGQPQPQHF
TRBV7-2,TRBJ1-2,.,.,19,CASSPRTRLYDRPTPGYTF
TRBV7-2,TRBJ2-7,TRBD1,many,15,CASTLLGDRGNEQYF
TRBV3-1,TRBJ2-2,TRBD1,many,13,CASSGQGAGELFF
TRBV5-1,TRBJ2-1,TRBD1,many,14,CASSLVRGQNEQFF
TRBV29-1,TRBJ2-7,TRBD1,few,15,CSVELGTGREDEQYF
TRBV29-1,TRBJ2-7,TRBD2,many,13,CSVGGRQSYEQYF
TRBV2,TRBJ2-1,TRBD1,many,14,CASRKDQGVLEQFF
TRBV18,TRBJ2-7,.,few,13,CASSTTHLYEQYF
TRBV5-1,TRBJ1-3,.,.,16,CASSKPALGSGNTIYF